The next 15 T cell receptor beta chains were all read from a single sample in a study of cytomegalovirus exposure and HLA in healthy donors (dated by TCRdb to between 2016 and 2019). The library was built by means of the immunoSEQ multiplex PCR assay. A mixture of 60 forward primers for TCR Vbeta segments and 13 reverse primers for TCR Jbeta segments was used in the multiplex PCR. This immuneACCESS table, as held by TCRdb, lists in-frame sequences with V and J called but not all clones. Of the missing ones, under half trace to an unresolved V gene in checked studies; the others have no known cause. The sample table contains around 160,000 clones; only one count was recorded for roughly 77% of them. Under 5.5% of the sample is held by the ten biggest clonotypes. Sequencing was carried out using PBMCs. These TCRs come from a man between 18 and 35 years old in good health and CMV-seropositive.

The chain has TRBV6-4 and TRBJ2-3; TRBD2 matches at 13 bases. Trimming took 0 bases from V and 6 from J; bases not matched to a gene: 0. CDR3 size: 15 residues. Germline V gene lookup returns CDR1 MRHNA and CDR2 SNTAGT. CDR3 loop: CASSDSTSGGDTQYF. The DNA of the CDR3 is TGTGCCAGCAGTGACTCGACTAGCGGGGGGGATACGCAGTATTTT.

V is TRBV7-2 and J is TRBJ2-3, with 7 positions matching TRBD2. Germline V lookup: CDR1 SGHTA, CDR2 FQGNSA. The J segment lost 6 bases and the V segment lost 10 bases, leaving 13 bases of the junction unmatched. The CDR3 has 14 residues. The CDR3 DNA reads TGTGCCATCCACATCTGGGAGGGGACGGATACGCAGTATTTT. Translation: CAIHIWEGTDTQYF. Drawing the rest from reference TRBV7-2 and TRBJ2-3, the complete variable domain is GAGVSQSPSNKVTEKGKDVELRCDPISGHTALYWYRQSLGQGLEFLIYFQGNSAPDKSGLPSDRFSAERTGGSVSTLTIQRTQQEDSAVYLCAIHIWEGTDTQYFGPGTRLTVL.

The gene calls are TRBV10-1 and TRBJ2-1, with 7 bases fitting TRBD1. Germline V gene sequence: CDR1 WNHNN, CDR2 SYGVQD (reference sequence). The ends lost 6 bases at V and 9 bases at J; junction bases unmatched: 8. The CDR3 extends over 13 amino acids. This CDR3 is CASSSKGGGEQFF. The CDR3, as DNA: TGCGCCAGCAGCTCGAAAGGGGGCGGTGAGCAGTTCTTC.

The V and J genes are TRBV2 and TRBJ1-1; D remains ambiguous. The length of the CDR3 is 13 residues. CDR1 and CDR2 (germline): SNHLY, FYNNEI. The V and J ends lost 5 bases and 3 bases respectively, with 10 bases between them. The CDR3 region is CASSTNRDTEAFF. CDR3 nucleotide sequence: TGTGCCAGCAGTACGAACAGAGACACTGAAGCTTTCTTT.

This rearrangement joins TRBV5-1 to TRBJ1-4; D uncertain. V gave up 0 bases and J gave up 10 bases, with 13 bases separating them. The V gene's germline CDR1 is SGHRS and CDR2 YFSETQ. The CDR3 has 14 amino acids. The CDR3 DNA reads TGCGCCAGCAGCTTGGAGTCAGGCTACCGAAAACTGTTTTTT. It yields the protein CASSLESGYRKLFF.

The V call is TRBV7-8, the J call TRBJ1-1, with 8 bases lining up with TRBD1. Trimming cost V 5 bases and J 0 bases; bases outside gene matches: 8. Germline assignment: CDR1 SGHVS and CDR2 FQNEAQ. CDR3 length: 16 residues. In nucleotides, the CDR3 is TGTGCCAGCAGCCCCCAGGGGGCGTTGGTGAACACTGAAGCTTTCTTT. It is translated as CASSPQGALVNTEAFF.

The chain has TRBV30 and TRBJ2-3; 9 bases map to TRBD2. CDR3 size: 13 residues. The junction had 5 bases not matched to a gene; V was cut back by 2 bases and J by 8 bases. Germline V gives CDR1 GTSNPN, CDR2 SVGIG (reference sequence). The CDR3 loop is CAWSPGTSPTQYF. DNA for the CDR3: TGTGCCTGGAGTCCCGGGACTAGCCCTACGCAGTATTTT.

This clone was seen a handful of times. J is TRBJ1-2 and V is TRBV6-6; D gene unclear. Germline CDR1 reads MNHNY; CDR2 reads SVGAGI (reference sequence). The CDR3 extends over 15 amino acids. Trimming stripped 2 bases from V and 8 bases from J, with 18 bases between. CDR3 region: CASSYAPVLLQGYTF. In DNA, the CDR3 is TGTGCCAGCAGTTACGCCCCGGTGCTTCTACAGGGCTACACCTTC.

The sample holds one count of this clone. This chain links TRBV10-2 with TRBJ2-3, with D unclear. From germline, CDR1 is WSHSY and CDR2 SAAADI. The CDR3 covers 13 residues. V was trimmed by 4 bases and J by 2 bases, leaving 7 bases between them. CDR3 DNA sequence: TGCGCCAGCAGTGGGTACAACACAGATACGCAGTATTTT. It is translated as CASSGYNTDTQYF.

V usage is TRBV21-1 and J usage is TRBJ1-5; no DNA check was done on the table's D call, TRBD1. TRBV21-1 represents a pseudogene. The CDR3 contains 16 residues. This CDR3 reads CASSETDSVVDQPQHF. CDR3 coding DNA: TGTGCCAGCAGCGAGACAGATTCGGTTGTGGATCAGCCCCAGCATTTT.

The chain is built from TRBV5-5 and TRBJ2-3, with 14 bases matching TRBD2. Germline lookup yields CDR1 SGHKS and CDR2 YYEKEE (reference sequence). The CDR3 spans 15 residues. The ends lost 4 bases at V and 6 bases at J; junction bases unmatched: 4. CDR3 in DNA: TGTGCCAGCAGCGGGGGACTAGCGGGAGCTGATACGCAGTATTTT. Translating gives CASSGGLAGADTQYF. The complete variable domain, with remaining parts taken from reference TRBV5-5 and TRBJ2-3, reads DAGVTQSPTHLIKTRGQQVTLRCSPISGHKSVSWYQQVLGQGPQFIFQYYEKEERGRGNFPDRFSARQFPNYSSELNVNALLLGDSALYLCASSGGLAGADTQYFGPGTRLTVL.

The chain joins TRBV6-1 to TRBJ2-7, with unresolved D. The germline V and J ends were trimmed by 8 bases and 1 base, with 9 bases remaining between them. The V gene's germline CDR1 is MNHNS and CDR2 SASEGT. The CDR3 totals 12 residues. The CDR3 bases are TGTGCCAGCGACGACTCGTCCTACGAGCAGTACGTC. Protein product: CASDDSSYEQYV.

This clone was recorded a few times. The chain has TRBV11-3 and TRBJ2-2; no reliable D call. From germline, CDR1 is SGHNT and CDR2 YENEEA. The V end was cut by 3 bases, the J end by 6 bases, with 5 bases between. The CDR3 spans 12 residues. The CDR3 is CASSFEAGELFF. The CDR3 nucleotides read TGTGCCAGCAGCTTCGAGGCCGGGGAGCTGTTTTTT.

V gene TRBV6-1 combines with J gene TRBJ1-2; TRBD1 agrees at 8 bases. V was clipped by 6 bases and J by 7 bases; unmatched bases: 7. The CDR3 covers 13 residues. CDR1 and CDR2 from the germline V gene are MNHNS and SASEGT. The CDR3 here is CASRLDREGGYTF. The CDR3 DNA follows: TGTGCCAGCAGACTGGACAGGGAGGGTGGCTACACCTTC.

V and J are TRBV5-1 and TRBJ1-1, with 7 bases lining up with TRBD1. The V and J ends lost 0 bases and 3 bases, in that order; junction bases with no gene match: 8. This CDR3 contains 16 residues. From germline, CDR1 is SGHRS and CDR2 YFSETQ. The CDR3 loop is CASSLGQGSDYTEAFF. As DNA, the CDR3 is TGCGCCAGCAGCTTGGGACAGGGCTCCGACTACACTGAAGCTTTCTTT.